This TCR beta chain was observed in a study of OX40 agonist ivuxolimab in advanced cancers. Study-wide background: Given to patients was ivuxolimab, an agonistic anti-OX40 (CD134) antibody. In this trial design, patients received ivuxolimab intravenously at 0.01 to 10 mg/kg every 2 weeks.

V shed 0 bases and J shed 6 bases, with 15 bases lying between them. Germline V gene sequence: CDR1 SGDLS, CDR2 YYNGEE. The CDR3 length is 15 residues. Repertoires were generated with immunoSEQ multiplex PCR, while TCRdb's copy carries only in-frame clones and drops some. The table records 13,000 to 15,000 clones, about 78% of them present only once. In its sample, this clone was seen a few times. The antigen remains unidentified. Study-wide results and caveats: On average, CD8+ T cells showed a greater number of expanded clones than CD4+.

The sequence was collected from an adult with an advanced solid tumor such as melanoma, head and neck, liver or kidney cancer. The chain links TRBV9 to TRBJ1-2; no reliable D call. Sequences were derived from CD4+ or CD8+ T cells sorted from blood, sampled in a trial of the OX40 agonist ivuxolimab. The CDR3 DNA is TGTGCCAGCAGCGTAGTAAAGTCGGGCGGTGATGGCTACACCTTC. It translates to CASSVVKSGGDGYTF.